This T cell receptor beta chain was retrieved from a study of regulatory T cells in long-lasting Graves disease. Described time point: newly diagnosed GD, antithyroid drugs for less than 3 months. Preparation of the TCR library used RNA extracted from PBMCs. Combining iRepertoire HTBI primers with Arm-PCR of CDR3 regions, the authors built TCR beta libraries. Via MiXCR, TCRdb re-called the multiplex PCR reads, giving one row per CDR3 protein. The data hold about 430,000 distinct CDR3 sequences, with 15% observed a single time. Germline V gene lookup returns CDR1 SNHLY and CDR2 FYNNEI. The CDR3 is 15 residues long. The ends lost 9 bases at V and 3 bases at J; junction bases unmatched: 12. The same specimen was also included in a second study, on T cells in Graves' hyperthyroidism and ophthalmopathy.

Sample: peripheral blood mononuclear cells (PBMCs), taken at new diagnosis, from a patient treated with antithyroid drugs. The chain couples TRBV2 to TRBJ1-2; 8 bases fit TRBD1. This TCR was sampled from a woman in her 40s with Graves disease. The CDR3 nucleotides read TGTGCCAGTAGATACCAGGGGGCGGAGGACTATGGCTACACCTTC. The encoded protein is CASRYQGAEDYGYTF. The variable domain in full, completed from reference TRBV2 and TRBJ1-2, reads EPEVTQTPSHQVTQMGQEVILRCVPISNHLYFYWYRQILGQKVEFLVSFYNNEISEKSEIFDDQFSVERPDGSNFTLKIRSTKLEDSAMYFCASRYQGAEDYGYTFGSGTRLTVV.